Given below is one TCR beta chain in context. Its cognate antigen is unknown. The data originate from a study of CD8 T cells in ankylosing spondylitis. TCRdb re-derived calls from the 5' RACE reads in MiXCR, one entry per CDR3 protein. The sample lists around 480,000 distinct CDR3 sequences, under 20% occurring once. Study-wide points: Among TCR beta sequences, a motif of under 10 highly homologous variants appeared characteristic of ankylosing spondylitis blood. Earlier literature documents some of the motif variants in reactive arthritis synovial fluid and blood. Clones linked to the disease showed a CD8+ phenotype. They occurred at relatively low frequencies in peripheral blood. Within matched ankylosing spondylitis synovial fluid, disease-linked clones were reportedly significantly enriched.

The CDR3 sequence is 13 residues long. CDR1 and CDR2 from the germline V gene are DFQATT and SNEGSKA (reference sequence). Trimming at V came to 3 bases and at J to 13 bases, leaving 7 bases not matched to a gene. Sequencing was performed on blood, either unsorted or a sorted T cell fraction (not recorded which). This rearrangement joins TRBV20-1 to TRBJ2-1, with 12 bases fitting TRBD2. The clonotype originates from a male donor with ankylosing spondylitis. The CDR3 coding sequence is TGCAGTGCTAGGACTAGCGGGAGCCCCTTACAGTTCTTC. Encoded protein: CSARTSGSPLQFF.